The clone carrying this T cell receptor beta chain came up once. The CDR3 runs to 15 residues. Trimming took 2 bases from V and 3 from J; bases not matched to a gene: 4. CDR1 and CDR2 (germline): SGHRS, YFSETQ. The entry originates in a study of blood T cell repertoires in COVID-19. About the research overall: Acute and convalescent COVID-19 samples came from the United States, Italy and Spain. PBMCs, B-cell-depleted T cells, or T cells provided the cDNA or gDNA that made up the material.

Sequenced by immunoSEQ multiplex PCR; TCRdb stores in-frame clones only, minus some. The table records 250,000 or so clones, about 90% of them present only once. The chain joins TRBV5-1 to TRBJ2-3; 9 bases line up with TRBD2. The TCR originated in a man under 40 with COVID-19, enrolled during active disease. Sequencing was performed on peripheral blood. The CDR3 DNA reads as TGCGCCAGCAGCTTCCGCGGGGGGGTGACAGATACGCAGTATTTT. This encodes CASSFRGGVTDTQYF.